Sequencing of this T cell receptor (beta chain) was carried out in a study of cytomegalovirus exposure and HLA in healthy donors. The wider study: The study's early data release held some 85 million unique TCRs from HLA-typed donors. Of about 390 genotyped donors, around 86% grouped in the Caucasian-associated ancestry cluster.

Study results and limitations: In a later analysis, at a false discovery rate of 0.05, approximately 16,000 TCR beta sequences were associated with HLA alleles.

With regard to this clone: Its antigen is still unknown.

13 Jbeta primers and 60 Vbeta primers were used for the PCR. TCRdb keeps only in-frame clones here, not all; method: immunoSEQ multiplex PCR. The table has about 210,000 clones, approximately 82% seen once. V was shortened by 0 bases and J by 2 bases, with 10 bases between the two germline ends. This CDR3 region has 15 residues. Germline CDR1 and CDR2: MNHEY and SVGAGI. The chain links TRBV6-5 to TRBJ1-2; no reliable D call. This receptor was obtained from a woman in her forties or fifties in good health and CMV-seropositive. Sequences were obtained from PBMCs. DNA of the CDR3: TGTGCCAGCAGTTACTCGAAGAGGGCCAACTATGGCTACACCTTC. It yields the protein CASSYSKRANYGYTF.